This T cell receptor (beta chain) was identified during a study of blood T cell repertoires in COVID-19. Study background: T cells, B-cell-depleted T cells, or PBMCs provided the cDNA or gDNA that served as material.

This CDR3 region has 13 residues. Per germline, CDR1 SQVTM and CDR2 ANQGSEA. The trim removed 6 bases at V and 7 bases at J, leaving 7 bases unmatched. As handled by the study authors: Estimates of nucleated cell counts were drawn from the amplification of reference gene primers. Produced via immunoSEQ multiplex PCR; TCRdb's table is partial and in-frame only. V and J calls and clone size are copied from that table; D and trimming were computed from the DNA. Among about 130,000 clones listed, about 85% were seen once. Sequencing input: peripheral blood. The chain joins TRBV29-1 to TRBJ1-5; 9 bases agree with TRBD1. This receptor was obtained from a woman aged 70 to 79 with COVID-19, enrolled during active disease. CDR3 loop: CSVGQGGAQPQHF. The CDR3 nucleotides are TGCAGCGTGGGACAGGGCGGGGCCCAGCCCCAGCATTTT.